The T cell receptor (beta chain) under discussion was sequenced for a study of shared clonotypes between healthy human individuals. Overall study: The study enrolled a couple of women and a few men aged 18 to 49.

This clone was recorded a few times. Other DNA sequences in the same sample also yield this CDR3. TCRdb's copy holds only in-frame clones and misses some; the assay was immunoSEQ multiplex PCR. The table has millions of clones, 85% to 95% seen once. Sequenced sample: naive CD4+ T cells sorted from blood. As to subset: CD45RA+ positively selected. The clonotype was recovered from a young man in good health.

Here the CDR3 DNA reads TGCGCCAGCAGCTTGGACCCGAACACCGGGGAGCTGTTTTTT. Its translation: CASSLDPNTGELFF. The chain links TRBV5-1 to TRBJ2-2; no firm D call. Germline CDR1 reads SGHRS; CDR2 reads YFSETQ. Trimming pared 0 bases from V and 0 bases from J, leaving 3 bases between. The length of the CDR3 is 14 residues.